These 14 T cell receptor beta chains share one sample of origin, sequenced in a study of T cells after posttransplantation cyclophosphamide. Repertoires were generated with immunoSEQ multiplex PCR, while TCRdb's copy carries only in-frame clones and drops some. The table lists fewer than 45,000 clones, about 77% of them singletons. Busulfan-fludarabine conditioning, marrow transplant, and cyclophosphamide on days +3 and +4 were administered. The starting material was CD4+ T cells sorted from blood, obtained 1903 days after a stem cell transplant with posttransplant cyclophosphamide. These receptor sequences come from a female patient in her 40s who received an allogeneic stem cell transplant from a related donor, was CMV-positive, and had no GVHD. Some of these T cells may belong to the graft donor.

The CDR3 loop reads CASSLGGGGAGDTQYF. The CDR3 DNA follows: TGTGCCAGCAGCTTAGGGGGCGGGGGGGCCGGAGATACGCAGTATTTT. The V and J genes are TRBV7-9 and TRBJ2-3, with TRBD2 identical over 9 bases. The CDR3 has 16 amino acids. Trimming at V came to 1 base and at J to 5 bases, leaving 7 bases not matched to a gene. The germline CDR1 and CDR2 sequences are SEHNR and FQNEAQ (reference sequence).

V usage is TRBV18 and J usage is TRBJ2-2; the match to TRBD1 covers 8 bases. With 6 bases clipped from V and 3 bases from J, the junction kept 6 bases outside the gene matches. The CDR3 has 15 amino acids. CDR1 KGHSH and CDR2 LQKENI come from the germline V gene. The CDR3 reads CASSFDRGDTGELFF. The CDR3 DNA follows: TGTGCCAGCTCCTTCGACAGGGGCGACACCGGGGAGCTGTTTTTT.

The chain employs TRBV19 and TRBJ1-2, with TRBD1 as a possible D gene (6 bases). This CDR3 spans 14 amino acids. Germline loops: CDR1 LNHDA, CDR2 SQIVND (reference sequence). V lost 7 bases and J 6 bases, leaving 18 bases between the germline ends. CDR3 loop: CASIGTTVPDGYTF. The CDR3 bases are TGTGCCAGTATCGGGACAACTGTTCCCGATGGCTACACCTTC.

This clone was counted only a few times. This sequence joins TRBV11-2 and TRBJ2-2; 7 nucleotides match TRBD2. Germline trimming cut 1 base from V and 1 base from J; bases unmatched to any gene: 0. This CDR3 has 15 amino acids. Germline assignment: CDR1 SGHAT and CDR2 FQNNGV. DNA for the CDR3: TGTGCCAGCAGCTTAGTAGCGGGGAACACCGGGGAGCTGTTTTTT. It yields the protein CASSLVAGNTGELFF.

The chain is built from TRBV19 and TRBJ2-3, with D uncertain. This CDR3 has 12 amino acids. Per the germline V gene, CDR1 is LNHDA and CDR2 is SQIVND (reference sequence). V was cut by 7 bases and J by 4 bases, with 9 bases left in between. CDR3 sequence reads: CASKASADTQYF. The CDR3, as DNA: TGTGCCAGTAAGGCTAGTGCAGATACGCAGTATTTT.

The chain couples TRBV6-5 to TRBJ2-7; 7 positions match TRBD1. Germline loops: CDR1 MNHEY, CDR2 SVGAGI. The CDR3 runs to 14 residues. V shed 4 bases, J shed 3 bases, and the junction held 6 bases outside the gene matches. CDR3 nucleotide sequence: TGTGCCAGCAGTTCCGGGACAGCCAACTACGAGCAGTACTTC. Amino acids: CASSSGTANYEQYF.

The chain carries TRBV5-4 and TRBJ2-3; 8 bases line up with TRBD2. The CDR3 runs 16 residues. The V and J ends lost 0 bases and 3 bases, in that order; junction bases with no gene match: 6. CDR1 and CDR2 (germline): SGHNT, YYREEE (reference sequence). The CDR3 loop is CASSLGTAGETDTQYF. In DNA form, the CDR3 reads TGTGCCAGCAGCTTGGGTACAGCGGGGGAGACAGATACGCAGTATTTT.

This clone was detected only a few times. The CDR3 bases are TGCGCCAGCAGCTCGACAGGGGGCCATGGCTACACCTTC. It is translated as CASSSTGGHGYTF. The V and J genes are TRBV5-1 and TRBJ1-2; 10 nucleotides line up with TRBD1. The V gene's germline CDR1 is SGHRS and CDR2 YFSETQ. The CDR3 contains 13 residues. The V segment lost 3 bases and the J segment 6 bases; nucleotides outside the gene matches: 2.

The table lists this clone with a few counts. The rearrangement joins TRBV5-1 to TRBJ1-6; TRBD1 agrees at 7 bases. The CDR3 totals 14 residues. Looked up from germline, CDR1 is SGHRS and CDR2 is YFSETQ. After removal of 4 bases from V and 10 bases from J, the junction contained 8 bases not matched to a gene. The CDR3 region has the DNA TGCGCCAGCAGCAGGACAGGAGAAGGCTCACCCCTCCACTTT. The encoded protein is CASSRTGEGSPLHF.

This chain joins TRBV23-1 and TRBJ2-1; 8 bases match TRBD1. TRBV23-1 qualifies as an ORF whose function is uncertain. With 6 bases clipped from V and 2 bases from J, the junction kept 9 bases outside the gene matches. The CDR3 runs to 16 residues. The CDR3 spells CASSLKDRAAYNEQFF. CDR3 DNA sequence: TGCGCCAGCAGCCTCAAGGACAGGGCAGCCTACAATGAGCAGTTCTTC.

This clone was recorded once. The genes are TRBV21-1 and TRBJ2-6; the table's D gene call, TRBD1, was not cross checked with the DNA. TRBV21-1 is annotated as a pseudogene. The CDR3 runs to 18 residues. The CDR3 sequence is CASSKAQDQVPGANVLTF. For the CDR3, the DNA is TGTGCCAGCAGCAAAGCGCAGGATCAGGTCCCTGGGGCCAACGTCCTGACTTTC.

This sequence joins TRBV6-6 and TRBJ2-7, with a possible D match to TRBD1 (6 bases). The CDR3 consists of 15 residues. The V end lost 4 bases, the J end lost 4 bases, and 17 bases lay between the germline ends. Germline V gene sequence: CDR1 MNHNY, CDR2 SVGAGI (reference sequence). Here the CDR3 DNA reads TGTGCCAGCAGTTCCACCGGGACAAATATTTACGAGCAGTACTTC. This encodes CASSSTGTNIYEQYF.

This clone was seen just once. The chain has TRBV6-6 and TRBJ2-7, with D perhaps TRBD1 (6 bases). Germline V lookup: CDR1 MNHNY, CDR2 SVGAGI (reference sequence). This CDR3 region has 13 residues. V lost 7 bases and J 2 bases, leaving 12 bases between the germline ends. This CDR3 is CASIDRLTYEQYF. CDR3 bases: TGTGCCAGCATTGACAGGCTGACCTACGAGCAGTACTTC.

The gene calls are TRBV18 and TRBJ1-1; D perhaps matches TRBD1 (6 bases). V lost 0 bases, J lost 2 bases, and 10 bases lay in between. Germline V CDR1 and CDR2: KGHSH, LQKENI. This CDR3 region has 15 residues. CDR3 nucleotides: TGTGCCAGCTCACCACCTAGGACAGCTAACACTGAAGCTTTCTTT. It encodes CASSPPRTANTEAFF.